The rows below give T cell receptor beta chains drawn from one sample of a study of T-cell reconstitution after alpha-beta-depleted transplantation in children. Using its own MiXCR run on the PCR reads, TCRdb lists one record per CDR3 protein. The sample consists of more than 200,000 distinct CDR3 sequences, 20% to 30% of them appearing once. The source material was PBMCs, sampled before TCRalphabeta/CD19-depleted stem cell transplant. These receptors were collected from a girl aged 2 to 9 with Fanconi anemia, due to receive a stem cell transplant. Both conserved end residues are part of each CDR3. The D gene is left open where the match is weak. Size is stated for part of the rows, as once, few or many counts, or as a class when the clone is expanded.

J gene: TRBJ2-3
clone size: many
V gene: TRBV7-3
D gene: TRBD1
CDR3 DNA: TGTGCCAGCAGCTTGAGACAGGGCGCAGATACGCAGTATTTT
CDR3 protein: CASSLRQGADTQYF

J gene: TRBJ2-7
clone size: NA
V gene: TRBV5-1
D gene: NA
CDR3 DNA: TGCGCCAGCAGCTTGGAAGGAGGGGTGAGCTACGAGCAGTACTTC
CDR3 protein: CASSLEGGVSYEQYF

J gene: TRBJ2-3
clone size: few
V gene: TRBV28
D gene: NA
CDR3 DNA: TGTGCCAGCACCCCATCTCTAGGACAAAGGCATACGCAGTATTTT
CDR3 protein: CASTPSLGQRHTQYF

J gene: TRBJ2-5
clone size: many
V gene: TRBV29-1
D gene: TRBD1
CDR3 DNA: TGCAGCGTCCTCGGGACAGAAAACAATAGGAACCAAGAGACCCAGTACTTC
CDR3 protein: CSVLGTENNRNQETQYF

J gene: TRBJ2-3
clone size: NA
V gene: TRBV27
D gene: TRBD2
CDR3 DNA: TGTGCCAGCAGTTCCCCCGGCGGGGGGCAGCTAGATACGCAGTATTTT
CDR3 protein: CASSSPGGGQLDTQYF

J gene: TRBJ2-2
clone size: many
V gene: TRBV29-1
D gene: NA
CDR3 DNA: TGCAGCGGCATAGGACAGAGCGGGGAGCTGTTTTTT
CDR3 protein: CSGIGQSGELFF

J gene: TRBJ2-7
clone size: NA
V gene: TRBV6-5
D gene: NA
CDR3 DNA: TGTGCCAGCAGATCGCTTTCGGAGCAGTACTTC
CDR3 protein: CASRSLSEQYF

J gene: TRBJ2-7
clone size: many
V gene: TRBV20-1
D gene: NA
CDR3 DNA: TGCAGTGCTAGTCTTCCGGCGAGGGTCTACGAGCAGTACTTC
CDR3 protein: CSASLPARVYEQYF

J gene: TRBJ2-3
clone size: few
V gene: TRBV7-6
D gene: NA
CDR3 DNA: TGTGCCAGCAGCTTAGCGCAAATCGCAGATACGCAGTATTTT
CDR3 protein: CASSLAQIADTQYF

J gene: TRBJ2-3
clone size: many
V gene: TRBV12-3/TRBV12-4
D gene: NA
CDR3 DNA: TGTGCCAGCAGTTTACCGGGGGCCCGCACAGATACGCAGTATTTT
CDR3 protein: CASSLPGARTDTQYF

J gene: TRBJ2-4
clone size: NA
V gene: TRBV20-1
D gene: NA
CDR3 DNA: TGCAGTGCGGGAACTAGGAGACTAGCCAAAAACATTCAGTACTTC
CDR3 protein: CSAGTRRLAKNIQYF

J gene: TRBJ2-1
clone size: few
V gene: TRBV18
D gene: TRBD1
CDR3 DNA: TGTGCCAGCTCACCTACCGGGACAGAACTCTACAATGAGCAGTTCTTC
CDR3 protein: CASSPTGTELYNEQFF

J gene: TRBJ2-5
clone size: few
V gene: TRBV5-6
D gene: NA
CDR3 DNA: TGTGCCAGCAGCAGTTACAGGACGGCAGAGACCCAGTACTTC
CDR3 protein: CASSSYRTAETQYF

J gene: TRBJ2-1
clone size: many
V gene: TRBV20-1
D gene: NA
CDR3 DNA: TGCAGTGCTAGAGTGGTACAGGAAGATTACAATGAGCAGTTCTTC
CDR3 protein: CSARVVQEDYNEQFF

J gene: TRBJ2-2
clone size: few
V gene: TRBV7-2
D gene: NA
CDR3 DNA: TGTGCCAGCAGCTTGGGGTTAGCGGCGAACACCGGGGAGCTGTTTTTT
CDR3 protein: CASSLGLAANTGELFF

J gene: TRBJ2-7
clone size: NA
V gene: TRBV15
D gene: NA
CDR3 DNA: TGTGCCACCAACATCCCGATCCGGGGCACCTCCTACGAGCAGTACTTC
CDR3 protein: CATNIPIRGTSYEQYF

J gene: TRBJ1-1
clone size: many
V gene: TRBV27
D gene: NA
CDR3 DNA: TGTGCCAGCAGTCGCTTCAACAGGGAGACTGAAGCTTTCTTT
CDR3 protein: CASSRFNRETEAFF

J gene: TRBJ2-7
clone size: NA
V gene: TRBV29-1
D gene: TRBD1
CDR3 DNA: TGCAGCGTTGCCGGGACAGGGGATCCTTACGAGCAGTACTTC
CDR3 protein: CSVAGTGDPYEQYF

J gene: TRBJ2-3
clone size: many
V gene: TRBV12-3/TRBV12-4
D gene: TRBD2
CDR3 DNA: TGTGCCAGCAGGAGGACTAGCGGGGGAGGTACGCAGTATTTT
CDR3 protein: CASRRTSGGGTQYF

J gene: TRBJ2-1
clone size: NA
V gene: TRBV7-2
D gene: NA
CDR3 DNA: TGTGCCAGCAGCTTAGCGCCGGGGTTCGGCTCCTACAATGAGCAGTTCTTC
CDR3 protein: CASSLAPGFGSYNEQFF

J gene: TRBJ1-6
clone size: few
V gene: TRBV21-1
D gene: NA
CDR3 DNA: TGTGCCAGCATTTCACCCCTCCACTTT
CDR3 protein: CASISPLHF

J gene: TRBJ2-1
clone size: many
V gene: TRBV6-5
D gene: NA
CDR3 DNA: TGTGCCAGCAGTTACTCGAAAGGGTACCATGAGCAGTTCTTC
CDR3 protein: CASSYSKGYHEQFF

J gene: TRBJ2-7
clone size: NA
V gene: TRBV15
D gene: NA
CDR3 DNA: TGTGCCACCAGCGGCGGACGGAATTACGAGCAGTACTTC
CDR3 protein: CATSGGRNYEQYF

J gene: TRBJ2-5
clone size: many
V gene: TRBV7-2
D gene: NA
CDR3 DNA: TGTGCCAGCAGCTTAGACAGGTTTAGGGAGACCCAGTACTTC
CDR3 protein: CASSLDRFRETQYF

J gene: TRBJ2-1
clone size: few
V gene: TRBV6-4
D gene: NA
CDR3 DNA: TGTGCCAGCAGGGGTGGCGGGCCCGAGAATCAGCAGTTCTTC
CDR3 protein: CASRGGGPENQQFF

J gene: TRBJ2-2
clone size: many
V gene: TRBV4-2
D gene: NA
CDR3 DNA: TGTGCCAGCAGCCACCCCGGGGAGCTGTTTTTT
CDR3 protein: CASSHPGELFF

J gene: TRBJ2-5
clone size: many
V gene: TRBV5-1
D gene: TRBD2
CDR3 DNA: TGCGCCAGCAGCCACGGGACTAGCGGGAGGGAAGAGACCCAGTACTTC
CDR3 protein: CASSHGTSGREETQYF

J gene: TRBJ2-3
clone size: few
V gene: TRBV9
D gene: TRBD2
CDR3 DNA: TGTGCCAGCAGCGTATTTAACGGGAGGACAGATACGCAGTATTTT
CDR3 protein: CASSVFNGRTDTQYF

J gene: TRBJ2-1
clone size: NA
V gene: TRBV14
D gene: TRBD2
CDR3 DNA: TGTGCCAGCAGCCAAGATCTTCTCGTGAGCGGGAGCTATGAGCAGTTCTTC
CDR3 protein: CASSQDLLVSGSYEQFF

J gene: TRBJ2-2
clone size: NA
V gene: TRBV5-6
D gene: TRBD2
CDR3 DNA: TGTGCCAGCAGCCCGTGGACTAGCGGAGACACCGGGGAGCTGTTTTTT
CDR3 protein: CASSPWTSGDTGELFF

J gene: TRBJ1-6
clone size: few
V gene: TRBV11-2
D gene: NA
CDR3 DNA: TGTGCCAGCAGATTTCGGGGTAGGGATTCACCCCTCCACTTT
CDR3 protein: CASRFRGRDSPLHF

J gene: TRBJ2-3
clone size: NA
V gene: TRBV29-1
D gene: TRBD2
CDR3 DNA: TGCAGCGTCGAAGGACTAGCGGGAGGGCCCTCCACAGATACGCAGTATTTT
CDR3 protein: CSVEGLAGGPSTDTQYF

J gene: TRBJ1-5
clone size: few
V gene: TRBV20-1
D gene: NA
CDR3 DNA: TGCAGTGCTAGCATCAGTAGCAATCAGCCCCAGCATTTT
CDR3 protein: CSASISSNQPQHF

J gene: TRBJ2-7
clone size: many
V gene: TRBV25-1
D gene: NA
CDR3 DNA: TGTGCCAGCAGTGAATCCCCCCTCACCTACGAGCAGTACTTC
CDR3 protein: CASSESPLTYEQYF

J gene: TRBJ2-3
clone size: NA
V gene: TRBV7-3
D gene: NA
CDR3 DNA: TGTGCCAGCAGCTCGGGGGTGACGCAGTATTTT
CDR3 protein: CASSSGVTQYF

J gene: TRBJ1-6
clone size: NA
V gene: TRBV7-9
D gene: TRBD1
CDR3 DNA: TGTGCCAGCAGCCCTATGGACAGGGATCCGTGGGCACCCCTCCACTTT
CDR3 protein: CASSPMDRDPWAPLHF

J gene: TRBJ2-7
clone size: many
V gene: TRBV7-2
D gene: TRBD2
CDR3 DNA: TGTGCCAGCAGTCTTGGACTAGGGGTTGACTACGAGCAGTACTTC
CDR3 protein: CASSLGLGVDYEQYF

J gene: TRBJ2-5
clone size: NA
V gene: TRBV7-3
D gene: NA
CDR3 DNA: TGTGCCAGCAGCTTAAGTGGGGGGGGGCAGGAGACCCAGTACTTC
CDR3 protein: CASSLSGGGQETQYF

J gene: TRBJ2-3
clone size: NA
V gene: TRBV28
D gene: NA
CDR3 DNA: TGTGCCAGCAGTTTACAACGGGAGCTAGTTACGCAGTATTTT
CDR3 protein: CASSLQRELVTQYF

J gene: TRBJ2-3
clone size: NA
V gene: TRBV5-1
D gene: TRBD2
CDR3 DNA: TGCGCCAGCAGCTTGGGACTAGCGGGGTATGATACGCAGTATTTT
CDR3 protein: CASSLGLAGYDTQYF

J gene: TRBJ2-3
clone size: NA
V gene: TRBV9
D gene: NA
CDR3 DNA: TGTGCCAGCAGCGGAGAGGGGGGGCAGAGAGATACGCAGTATTTT
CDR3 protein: CASSGEGGQRDTQYF

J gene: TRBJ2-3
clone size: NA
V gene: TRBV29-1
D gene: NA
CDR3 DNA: TGCAGCGTTGATCGGCCGCGCGGGGCCGCCTTCGGTACGCAGTATTTT
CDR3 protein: CSVDRPRGAAFGTQYF

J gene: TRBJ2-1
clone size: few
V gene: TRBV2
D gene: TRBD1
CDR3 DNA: TGTGCCACATCCAGGACAGGGGACAATGAGCAGTTCTTC
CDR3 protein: CATSRTGDNEQFF

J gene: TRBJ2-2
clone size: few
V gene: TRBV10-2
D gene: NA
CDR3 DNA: TGCGCCAGCTACATACTCCCCAGCGGGCACGACACCGGGGAGCTGTTTTTT
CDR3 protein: CASYILPSGHDTGELFF

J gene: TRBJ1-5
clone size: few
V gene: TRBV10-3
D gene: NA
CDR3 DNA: TGTGCCATCAGTGGGGGGGGGAATCAGCCCCAGCATTTT
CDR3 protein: CAISGGGNQPQHF

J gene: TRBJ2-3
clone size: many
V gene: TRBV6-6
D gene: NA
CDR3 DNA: TGTGCCAGCAGGGACTGGACAGATACGCAGTATTTT
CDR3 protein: CASRDWTDTQYF

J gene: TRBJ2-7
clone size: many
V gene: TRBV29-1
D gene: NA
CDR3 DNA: TGCAGCGTTGAAAGTAGGTGGGAGCAGTACTTC
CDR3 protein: CSVESRWEQYF

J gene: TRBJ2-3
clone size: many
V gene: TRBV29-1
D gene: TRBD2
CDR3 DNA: TGCAGCGTGGAAACTAGCGGGGGGTACACAGATACGCAGTATTTT
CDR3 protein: CSVETSGGYTDTQYF

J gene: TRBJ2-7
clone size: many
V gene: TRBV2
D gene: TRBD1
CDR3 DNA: TGTGCCAGCAGTGAACGGGACAGCTCAGCCTACGAGCAGTACTTC
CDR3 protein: CASSERDSSAYEQYF